Listed here is a single T cell receptor (beta chain). The target antigen is unknown. The entry originates in a study of shared clonotypes between healthy human individuals. Study results and limitations: Limited genetic and exposure-history diversity came from having few donors.

CD45RO-negative CD8 cells positively selected for CCR7 made up the naive population, which excluded terminally differentiated effector memory CD45RA+ cells. V shed 6 bases and J shed 12 bases, with 24 bases lying between them. Germline CDR1 and CDR2: MNHNY and SVGAGI (reference sequence). CDR3 size: 15 residues. Per the original data handling: Junction-only sequences produced by ImmunoSEQ had no quality scores, so filtering differed. The repertoire was sequenced with immunoSEQ multiplex PCR; TCRdb's copy has only in-frame clones and lacks some. V and J calls and clone size are those listed in that table; D and trimming were worked out from the DNA. The data show about 1,900,000 clones, around 96% seen once.

This receptor was identified in a man between 18 and 29 years old in good health. The sequenced sample consisted of naive CD8+ T cells sorted from blood. V gene TRBV6-6 combines with J gene TRBJ2-1, with D maybe TRBD2 (7 bases). For the CDR3, the DNA is TGTGCCAGCAGCCAGCGGGAACAGCCGCAAGGGGGGCAGTTCTTC. Protein product: CASSQREQPQGGQFF.